A selection of T cell receptor beta chains follows, all from one sample in a study of T-cell memory formation after mild COVID-19. TCRdb recomputed calls from the 5' RACE reads with MiXCR, one row per CDR3 protein. This table has hundreds of thousands of distinct CDR3 sequences, 18% appearing once. The sample was PBMCs or a T cell subset sorted from them (not recorded which). These receptors originate from an adult woman who had mild COVID-19 (a few samples of this study predate the infection). Cell type and time point are not known. Both conserved end residues are part of each CDR3. A D gene is named only where the DNA matches it firmly. For some rows the clone size is stated as once, few or many, or as a class when expanded; others skip it.

CDR3 protein	CDR3 DNA	D gene	clone size	V gene	J gene
CASSLIRGRQFF	TGTGCCAGCAGCTTAATAAGGGGTCGGCAGTTCTTC	.	once	TRBV7-3	TRBJ2-1
CASSNNSRGKTQYF	TGTGCCAGCAGCAATAATAGCAGGGGGAAGACCCAGTACTTC	.	.	TRBV21-1	TRBJ2-5
CSVARTGGDIQYF	TGCAGCGTTGCCAGGACAGGGGGGGACATTCAGTACTTC	TRBD1	few	TRBV29-1	TRBJ2-4
CASSGGGGRDNEQFF	TGTGCCAGCAGCGGAGGTGGGGGGCGAGACAATGAGCAGTTCTTC	.	.	TRBV3-1	TRBJ2-1
CASSQRAVSLLLQGAGNTIYF	TGCGCCAGCAGCCAAAGAGCCGTCTCATTATTGCTCCAGGGGGCTGGAAACACCATATATTTT	TRBD1	.	TRBV4-1	TRBJ1-3
CASCFSDKVRRRHNSPLHF	TGTGCCAGCTGCTTTTCGGACAAAGTCCGAAGAAGACATAATTCACCCCTCCACTTT	.	.	TRBV9	TRBJ1-6
CASGGNGYTF	TGTGCCAGCGGGGGGAACGGCTACACCTTC	.	few	TRBV7-2	TRBJ1-2
CASSTPGLAGERDTQYF	TGTGCCAGCAGCACACCGGGACTAGCGGGAGAACGAGATACGCAGTATTTT	TRBD2	few	TRBV7-6	TRBJ2-3
CASSERQGGFETQYF	TGTGCCAGCAGTGAGCGACAAGGGGGTTTCGAGACCCAGTACTTC	.	once	TRBV6-1	TRBJ2-5
CASSLSAWTEAFF	TGTGCCAGCAGCTTATCTGCTTGGACTGAAGCTTTCTTT	.	.	TRBV7-8	TRBJ1-1
CATSGGDTGELFF	TGTGCCACCAGTGGAGGCGACACCGGGGAGCTGTTTTTT	.	few	TRBV24-1	TRBJ2-2
CASSGGVDTQYF	TGTGCCAGCAGTGGGGGGGTAGATACGCAGTATTTT	.	.	TRBV2	TRBJ2-3
CASSLEGVGYGYTF	TGTGCCAGCAGCTTAGAGGGGGTTGGGTATGGCTACACCTTC	.	.	TRBV7-2	TRBJ1-2
CASSQAVAGGPREETQYF	TGTGCCAGCAGCCAAGCGGTAGCGGGAGGGCCTAGGGAAGAGACCCAGTACTTC	TRBD2	.	TRBV4-2	TRBJ2-5
CASSLARGGYTEAFF	TGTGCCAGCAGCTTAGCTCGCGGGGGATACACTGAAGCTTTCTTT	.	few	TRBV7-9	TRBJ1-1
CASESGLRYEQYF	TGTGCCAGCGAGTCGGGCCTACGTTACGAGCAGTACTTC	.	.	TRBV27	TRBJ2-7
CASSSGGSSPLHF	TGTGCCAGCAGTTCAGGGGGGTCGTCACCCCTCCACTTT	TRBD1	.	TRBV12-3/TRBV12-4	TRBJ1-6